One sample yielded the 11 T cell receptor beta chains listed below, sequenced in a study of vaccination and CD4 T cells after COVID-19. An Oncomine TCR Beta short-read assay was used to sequence the DNA from cultured CD4+ T cells. TCRdb recomputed calls from the PCR reads with MiXCR, one row per CDR3 protein. The sample includes approximately 26,000 distinct CDR3 sequences, less than 50% of them seen just once. The treatment is: approximately nine-day PBMC culture with coronavirus spike peptide pools or control peptides (ViraFEST assay). No antigen has been assigned to these receptors. Sequences were obtained from CD4+ T cells from blood, cultured in vitro. The receptors were sampled from a human donor who had recovered from COVID-19.

This chain links TRBV24-1 with TRBJ2-7; the match to TRBD2 covers 7 bases. The CDR3 consists of 15 residues. Trimming cost V 4 bases and J 3 bases; bases outside gene matches: 8. CDR1 and CDR2 (germline): KGHDR, SFDVKD. CDR3 in amino acids: CATSDSTSRNYEQYF. The CDR3 coding sequence is TGTGCCACCAGTGACTCGACTAGCCGCAACTACGAGCAGTACTTC.

This clonotype was observed a handful of times. J is TRBJ1-1 and V is TRBV10-3; D gene unclear. Trimming stripped 9 bases from V and 4 bases from J, with 9 bases between. Looked up from germline, CDR1 is ENHRY and CDR2 is SYGVKD. The CDR3 is 11 residues long. DNA of the CDR3: TGTGCCATACGGGAGGCCACTGAAGCTTTCTTT. Protein sequence: CAIREATEAFF.

The chain uses TRBV21-1 and TRBJ2-2; the table gives TRBD1 as D, unverified against the DNA. TRBV21-1 is described as a pseudogene. The CDR3 runs 16 residues. As DNA, the CDR3 is TGTGCCAGCAGCAGGGGGACAGGAAAGAACACCGGGGAGCTGTTTTTT. Protein: CASSRGTGKNTGELFF.

A word on this clonotype: The junction shows a germline mismatch at one end, possibly a read error. This chain connects TRBV6-2 or TRBV6-3 to TRBJ2-7; perhaps TRBD1 as D (6 bases). The CDR3 has 15 residues. Germline CDR1 and CDR2: MNHEY and SVGEGT. The CDR3 DNA is TGTGCCAGCGGTTACCCGGACAGTAACTCCTACGAGCAGTACTTC. It specifies CASGYPDSNSYEQYF.

The CDR3, as DNA: TGCAGCGCCGACCGGGGGGGGGGCGGCAATGAGCAGTTCTTC. Translated: CSADRGGGGNEQFF. The chain combines TRBV29-1 with TRBJ2-1; 8 positions match TRBD2. Trimming removed 7 bases from V and 6 bases from J; junction bases left unmatched: 11. The CDR3 sequence is 14 residues long. CDR1 and CDR2 (germline): SQVTM, ANQGSEA.

V gene TRBV20-1 combines with J gene TRBJ1-4; 11 bases align to TRBD1. With 5 bases clipped from V and 8 bases from J, the junction kept 7 bases outside the gene matches. The germline V gene encodes CDR1 DFQATT and CDR2 SNEGSKA (reference sequence). The CDR3 spans 14 residues. The CDR3 sequence is CSAGGQGALEKLFF. The CDR3 nucleotides are TGCAGTGCTGGTGGACAGGGGGCATTGGAAAAACTGTTTTTT.

This clonotype was seen a few times. V gene TRBV7-8 combines with J gene TRBJ2-5, with 8 bases fitting TRBD1. Germline V gives CDR1 SGHVS, CDR2 FQNEAQ. The CDR3 has 14 residues. V shed 5 bases and J 4 bases; nucleotides not matched to a gene: 6. The CDR3 region has the DNA TGTGCCAGCAGCCAGGACAGGGCCCGAGAGACCCAGTACTTC. It encodes CASSQDRARETQYF.

This sequence joins TRBV2 and TRBJ1-1; TRBD1 matches 7 bases. Trimming removed 6 bases from V and 0 bases from J; junction bases left unmatched: 7. Germline V gene sequence: CDR1 SNHLY, CDR2 FYNNEI. The CDR3 length is 15 residues. CDR3 in DNA: TGTGCCAGCAGCCCGGACAGGACCATGAACACTGAAGCTTTCTTT. Translating it yields CASSPDRTMNTEAFF.

This clonotype was found a few times. This chain connects TRBV6-5 to TRBJ1-1; 8 bases fit TRBD1. Germline V CDR1 and CDR2: MNHEY, SVGAGI. The CDR3 is made up of 16 amino acids. Trimming cost V 0 bases and J 5 bases; bases outside gene matches: 8. In DNA, the CDR3 is TGTGCCAGCAGTTACTCGCATAGGACAGGGAGGACTGAAGCTTTCTTT. Its translation: CASSYSHRTGRTEAFF.

This sequence joins TRBV28 and TRBJ2-7, with 11 bases matching TRBD2. The ends lost 4 bases at V and 5 bases at J; junction bases unmatched: 10. The CDR3 consists of 16 residues. The germline V gene encodes CDR1 MDHEN and CDR2 SYDVKM. The CDR3 DNA follows: TGTGCCAGCAGTTCCTTTAGCGGGAGGGCCTACCACGAGCAGTACTTC. This sequence encodes CASSSFSGRAYHEQYF.

The sample holds a few counts of this clonotype. The J gene is TRBJ2-1, the V gene TRBV7-2; 8 bases are shared with TRBD1. Losses at the gene ends were 5 bases for V and 4 bases for J; bases not matched to a gene: 13. The germline gives CDR1 SGHTA, CDR2 FQGNSA. The CDR3 extends over 17 amino acids. The CDR3 DNA reads as TGTGCCAGCAGCCTTAGAACCGGGACAGGAGGATACAATGAGCAGTTCTTC. Encoded protein: CASSLRTGTGGYNEQFF.